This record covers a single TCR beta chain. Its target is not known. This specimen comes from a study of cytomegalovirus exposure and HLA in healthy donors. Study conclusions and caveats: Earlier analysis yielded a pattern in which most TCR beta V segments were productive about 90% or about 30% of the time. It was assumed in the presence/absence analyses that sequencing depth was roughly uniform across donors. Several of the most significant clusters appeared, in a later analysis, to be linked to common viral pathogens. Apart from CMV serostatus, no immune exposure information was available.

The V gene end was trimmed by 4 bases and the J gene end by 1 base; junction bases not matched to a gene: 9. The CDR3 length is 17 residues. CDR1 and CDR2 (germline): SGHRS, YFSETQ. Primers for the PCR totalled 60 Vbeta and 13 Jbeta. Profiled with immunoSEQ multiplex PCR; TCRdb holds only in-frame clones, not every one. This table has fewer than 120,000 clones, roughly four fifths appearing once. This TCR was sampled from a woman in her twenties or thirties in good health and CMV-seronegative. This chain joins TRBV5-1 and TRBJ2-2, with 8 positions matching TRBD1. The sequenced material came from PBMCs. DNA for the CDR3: TGCGCCAGCAGCCGAATTGCCGGGACAGGGAACACCGGGGAGCTGTTTTTT. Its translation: CASSRIAGTGNTGELFF.